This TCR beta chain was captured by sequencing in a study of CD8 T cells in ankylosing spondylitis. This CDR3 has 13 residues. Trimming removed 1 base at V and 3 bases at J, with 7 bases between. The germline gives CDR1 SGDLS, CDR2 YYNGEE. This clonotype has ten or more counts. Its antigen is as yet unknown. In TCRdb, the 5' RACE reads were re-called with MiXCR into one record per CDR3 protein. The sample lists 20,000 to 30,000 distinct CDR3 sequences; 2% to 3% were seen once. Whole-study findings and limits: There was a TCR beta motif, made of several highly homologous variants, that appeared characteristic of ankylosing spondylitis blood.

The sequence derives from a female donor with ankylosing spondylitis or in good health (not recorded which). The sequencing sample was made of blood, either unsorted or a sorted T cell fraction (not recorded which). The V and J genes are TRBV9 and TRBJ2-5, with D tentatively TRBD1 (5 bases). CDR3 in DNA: TGTGCCAGCAGCGTATTAGGGGAAGAGACCCAGTACTTC. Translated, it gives CASSVLGEETQYF.